This T cell receptor (beta chain) was documented in a study of blood T cell repertoires in COVID-19. Measured with immunoSEQ multiplex PCR; TCRdb has only the in-frame clones, and not every one. Seen here are around 99,000 clones, 60% to 85% observed once, and the top ten hold less than 20%. The TCR comes from an elderly woman with active or convalescent COVID-19. The sequencing input was peripheral blood.

The CDR3 coding sequence is TGTGCCAGCAGCCCGACACCGGGACAGGGCCATGAAAAACTGTTTTTT. The encoded protein is CASSPTPGQGHEKLFF. The chain combines TRBV14 with TRBJ1-4; 9 bases map to TRBD1. CDR1 is SGHDN and CDR2 is FVKESK in the germline V gene. This CDR3 region has 16 residues. Trimming at V came to 4 bases and at J to 6 bases, leaving 9 bases not matched to a gene.